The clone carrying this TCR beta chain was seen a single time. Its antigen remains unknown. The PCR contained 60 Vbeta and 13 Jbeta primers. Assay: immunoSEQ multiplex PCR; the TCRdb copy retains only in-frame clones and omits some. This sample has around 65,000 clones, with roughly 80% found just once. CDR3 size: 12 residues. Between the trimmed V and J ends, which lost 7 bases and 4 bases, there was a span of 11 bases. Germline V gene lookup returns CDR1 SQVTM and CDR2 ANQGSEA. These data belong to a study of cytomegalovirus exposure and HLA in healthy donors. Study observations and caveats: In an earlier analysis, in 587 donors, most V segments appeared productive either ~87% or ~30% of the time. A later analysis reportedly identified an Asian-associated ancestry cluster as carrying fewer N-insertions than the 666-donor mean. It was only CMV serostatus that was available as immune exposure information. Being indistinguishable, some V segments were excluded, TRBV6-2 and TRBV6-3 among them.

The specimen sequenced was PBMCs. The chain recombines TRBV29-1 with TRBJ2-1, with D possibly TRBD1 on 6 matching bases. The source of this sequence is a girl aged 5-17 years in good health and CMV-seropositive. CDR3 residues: CSDRDNYNEQFF. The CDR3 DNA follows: TGCAGCGACCGGGACAATTACAATGAGCAGTTCTTC.